This T cell receptor beta chain was recorded in a study of vaccination and CD4 T cells after COVID-19. Study in general: Treatment of control cultures consisted of a CEFX pool, an HIV-1 Nef pool, or no peptide. Study-level results: SARS-CoV-2-reactive clonotypes showed a nonsignificant median rise from roughly 21 to 40.

Treatment reported: approximately 10-day PBMC culture with coronavirus spike peptide pools or control peptides (ViraFEST assay). Harvesting of the unexposed donor's CD4+ T cells predated the COVID-19 pandemic (2011-2018). The germline V gene encodes CDR1 SNHLY and CDR2 FYNNEI. V dropped 6 bases and J dropped 8 bases, with 14 bases sitting between them. The CDR3 spans 14 residues. An Oncomine TCR Beta short-read assay was used to sequence the DNA from cultured CD4+ T cells. Genomic DNA from cultured CD4+ T cells was extracted. From the PCR reads, TCRdb called clonotypes with MiXCR, one entry per CDR3 protein. The sample lists several thousand distinct CDR3 sequences, 36% occurring once. By frequency in the sample, this clonotype is medium-sized. Its antigen is unknown.

The sequence was collected from a human donor in good health. Sequences were obtained from CD4+ T cells from blood, cultured in vitro. The V call is TRBV2, the J call TRBJ1-6, with D hard to call. The CDR3 sequence is CASRKETRDSPLHF. For the CDR3, the DNA is TGTGCCAGCAGGAAGGAGACTCGGGATTCACCCCTCCACTTT.